Below, one TCR beta chain is given with its context. Its target is unknown. The source of the sample is a study of shared clonotypes between healthy human individuals. Replicate PCRs for sorted subsets used 200 ng DNA; this equaled 30,000 to 35,000 T cell genomes. Clones were read by immunoSEQ multiplex PCR, and TCRdb kept only the in-frame ones, dropping some. In the table there are about a million clones, around 77% of which are singletons. Trimming cost V 0 bases and J 2 bases, with 7 bases left between them. The CDR3 has 14 residues. From germline, CDR1 is MNHNY and CDR2 SVGAGI (reference sequence). Points from the study as a whole: Relative to their counterparts shared across all four donors, non-shared clonotypes exhibited diminished generation probabilities. On the whole, naive subsets had larger estimated richness than memory subsets had.

This receptor was obtained from a man aged 18 to 30 in good health. Some clones in this sample may be carry-over from other donors' samples. The V gene is TRBV6-6, the J gene TRBJ2-5; D is uncertain. The sequenced sample was memory CD4+ T cells from PBMCs. Subset given: CD45RA-negative fraction. This CDR3 is CASSYSSRQETQYF. In DNA, the CDR3 is TGTGCCAGCAGTTACTCGAGCAGGCAAGAGACCCAGTACTTC.